What follows describes a single TCR beta chain. The data were taken from a study of blood T cells in healthy people across ages. Primers used in a second PCR of roughly 6 to 11 cycles were a sample-barcoded 5' primer and a J-beta primer mix. A single record per CDR3 protein comes from TCRdb applying MiXCR to the 5' RACE reads. The table has 800,000 to 1,000,000 distinct CDR3 sequences, roughly 50% seen once. The CDR3 extends over 11 amino acids. Unmatched junction bases numbered 6, after V lost 1 base and J lost 13 bases. Germline loops: CDR1 DFQATT, CDR2 SNEGSKA (reference sequence). The sequenced sample consisted of blood. This receptor was obtained from a man younger than 45 in good health. V and J are TRBV20-1 and TRBJ2-5; 7 bases align to TRBD2. This CDR3 is CSARVGGSWYF. As DNA, the CDR3 is TGCAGTGCTAGAGTCGGGGGGTCCTGGTACTTC.